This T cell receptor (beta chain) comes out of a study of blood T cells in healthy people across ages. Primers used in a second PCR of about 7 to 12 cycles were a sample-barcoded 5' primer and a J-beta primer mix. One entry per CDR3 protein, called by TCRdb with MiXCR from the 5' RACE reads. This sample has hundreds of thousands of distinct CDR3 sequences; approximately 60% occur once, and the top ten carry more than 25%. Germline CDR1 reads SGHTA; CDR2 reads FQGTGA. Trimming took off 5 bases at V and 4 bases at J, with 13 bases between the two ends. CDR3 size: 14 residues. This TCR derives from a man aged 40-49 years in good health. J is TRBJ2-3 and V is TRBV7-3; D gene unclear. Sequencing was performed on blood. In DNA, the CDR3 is TGTGCCAGCAGCCCCCGACAAGACGCAGATACGCAGTATTTT. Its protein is CASSPRQDADTQYF.